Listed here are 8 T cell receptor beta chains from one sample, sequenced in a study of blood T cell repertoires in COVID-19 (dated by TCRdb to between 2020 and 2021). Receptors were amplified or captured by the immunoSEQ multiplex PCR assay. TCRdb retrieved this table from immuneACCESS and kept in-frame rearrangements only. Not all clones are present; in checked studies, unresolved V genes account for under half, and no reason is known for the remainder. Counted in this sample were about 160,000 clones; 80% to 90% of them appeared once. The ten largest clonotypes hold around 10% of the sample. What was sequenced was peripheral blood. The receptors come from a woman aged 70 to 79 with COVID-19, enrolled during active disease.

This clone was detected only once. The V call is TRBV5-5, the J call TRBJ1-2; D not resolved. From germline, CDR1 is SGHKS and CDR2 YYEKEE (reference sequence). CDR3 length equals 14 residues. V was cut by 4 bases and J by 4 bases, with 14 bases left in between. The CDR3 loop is CASSPLAEIYGYTF. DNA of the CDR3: TGTGCCAGCAGCCCGCTCGCCGAGATCTATGGCTACACCTTC.

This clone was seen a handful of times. The CDR3 reads CASSFVVSEQFF. In nucleotides, the CDR3 is TGTGCCAGCAGTTTCGTAGTTAGCGAGCAGTTCTTC. The genes are TRBV6-2 or TRBV6-3 and TRBJ2-1; D remains ambiguous. This CDR3 contains 12 residues. Germline CDR1 is MNHEY and CDR2 is SVGEGT. The germline V and J ends were trimmed by 4 bases and 10 bases, with 11 bases remaining between them.

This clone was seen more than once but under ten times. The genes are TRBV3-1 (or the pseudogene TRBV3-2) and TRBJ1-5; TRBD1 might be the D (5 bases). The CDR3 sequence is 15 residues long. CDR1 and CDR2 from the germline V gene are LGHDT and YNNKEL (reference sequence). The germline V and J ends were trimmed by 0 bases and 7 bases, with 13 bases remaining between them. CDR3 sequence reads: CASSQDHGGDQPQHF. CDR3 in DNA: TGTGCCAGCAGCCAAGATCATGGAGGGGACCAGCCCCAGCATTTT.

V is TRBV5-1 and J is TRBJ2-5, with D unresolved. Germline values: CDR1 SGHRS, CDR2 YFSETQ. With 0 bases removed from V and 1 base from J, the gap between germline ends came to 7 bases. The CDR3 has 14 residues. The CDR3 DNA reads TGCGCCAGCAGCTTGGAAACAGTCCAAGAGACCCAGTACTTC. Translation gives CASSLETVQETQYF.

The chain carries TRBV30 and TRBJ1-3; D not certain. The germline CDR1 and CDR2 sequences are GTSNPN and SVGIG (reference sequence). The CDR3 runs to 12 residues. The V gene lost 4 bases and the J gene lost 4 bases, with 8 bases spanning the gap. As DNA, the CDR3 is TGTGCCTGGACCCCCCCAGGAAACACCATATATTTT. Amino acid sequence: CAWTPPGNTIYF.

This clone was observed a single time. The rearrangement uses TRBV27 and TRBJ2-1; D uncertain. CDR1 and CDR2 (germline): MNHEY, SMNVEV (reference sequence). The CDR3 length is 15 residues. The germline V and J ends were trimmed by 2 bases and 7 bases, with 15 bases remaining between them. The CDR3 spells CASSLLLGFGNEQFF. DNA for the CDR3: TGTGCCAGCAGTTTACTTCTTGGCTTCGGGAATGAGCAGTTCTTC.

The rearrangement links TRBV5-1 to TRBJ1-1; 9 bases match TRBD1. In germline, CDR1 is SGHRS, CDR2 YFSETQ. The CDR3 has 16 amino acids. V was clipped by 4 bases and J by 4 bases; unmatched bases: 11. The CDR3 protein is CASSLGQGWGITEAFF. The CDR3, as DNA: TGCGCCAGCAGCCTGGGACAGGGATGGGGGATCACTGAAGCTTTCTTT.

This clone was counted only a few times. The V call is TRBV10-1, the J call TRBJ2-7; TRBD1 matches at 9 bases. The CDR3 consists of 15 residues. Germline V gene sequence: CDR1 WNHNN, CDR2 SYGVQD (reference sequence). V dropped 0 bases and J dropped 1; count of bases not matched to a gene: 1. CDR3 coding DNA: TGCGCCAGCAGTGAGTCCGGGACAGGGTCCTACGAGCAGTACTTC. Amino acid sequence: CASSESGTGSYEQYF.